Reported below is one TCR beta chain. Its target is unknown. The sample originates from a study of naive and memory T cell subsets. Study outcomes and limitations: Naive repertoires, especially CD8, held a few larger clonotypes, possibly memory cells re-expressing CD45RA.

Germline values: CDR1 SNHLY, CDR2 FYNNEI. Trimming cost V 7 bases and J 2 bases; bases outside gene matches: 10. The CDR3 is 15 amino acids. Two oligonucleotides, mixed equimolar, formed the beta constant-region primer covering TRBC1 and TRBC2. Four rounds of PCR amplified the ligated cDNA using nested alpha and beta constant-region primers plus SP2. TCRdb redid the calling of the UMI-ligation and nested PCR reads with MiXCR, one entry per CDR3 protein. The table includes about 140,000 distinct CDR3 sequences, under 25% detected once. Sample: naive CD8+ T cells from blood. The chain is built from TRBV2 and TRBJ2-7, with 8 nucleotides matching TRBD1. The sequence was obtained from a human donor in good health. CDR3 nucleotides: TGTGCCAGCACCCCCGGAACAGGGGGACCCTACGAGCAGTACTTC. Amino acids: CASTPGTGGPYEQYF. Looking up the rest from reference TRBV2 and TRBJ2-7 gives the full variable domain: EPEVTQTPSHQVTQMGQEVILRCVPISNHLYFYWYRQILGQKVEFLVSFYNNEISEKSEIFDDQFSVERPDGSNFTLKIRSTKLEDSAMYFCASTPGTGGPYEQYFGPGTRLTVT.